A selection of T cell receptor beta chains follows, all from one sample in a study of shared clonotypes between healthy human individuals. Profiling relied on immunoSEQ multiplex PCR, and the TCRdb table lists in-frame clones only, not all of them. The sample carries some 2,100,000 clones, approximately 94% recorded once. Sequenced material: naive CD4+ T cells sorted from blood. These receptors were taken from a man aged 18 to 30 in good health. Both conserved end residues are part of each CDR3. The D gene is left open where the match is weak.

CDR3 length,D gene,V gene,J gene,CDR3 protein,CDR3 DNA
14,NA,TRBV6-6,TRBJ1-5,CASRSNTGNQPQHF,TGTGCCAGCAGGAGCAACACAGGGAATCAGCCCCAGCATTTT
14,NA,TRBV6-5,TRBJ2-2,CASSWASNTGELFF,TGTGCCAGCAGTTGGGCCTCGAACACCGGGGAGCTGTTTTTT
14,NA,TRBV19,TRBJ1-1,CASSRQVGGTEAFF,TGTGCCAGTAGTAGACAGGTTGGGGGCACTGAAGCTTTCTTT
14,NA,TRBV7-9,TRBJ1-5,CASSLDRYDQPQHF,TGTGCCAGCAGCTTGGACAGATACGATCAGCCCCAGCATTTT
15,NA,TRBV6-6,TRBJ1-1,CASRDSGAVNTEAFF,TGTGCCAGCAGAGATTCCGGGGCCGTGAACACTGAAGCTTTCTTT
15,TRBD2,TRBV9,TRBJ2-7,CASSVGLAGVHEQYF,TGTGCCAGCAGCGTAGGGCTAGCGGGAGTCCACGAGCAGTACTTC
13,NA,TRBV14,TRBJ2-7,CASSRGAAGEQYF,TGTGCCAGCTCACGGGGGGCCGCGGGCGAGCAGTACTTC
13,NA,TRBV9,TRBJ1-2,CASSVDPGTGYTF,TGTGCCAGCAGCGTAGATCCAGGCACTGGCTACACCTTC
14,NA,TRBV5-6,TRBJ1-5,CASSSNGEYQPQHF,TGTGCCAGCAGTTCGAACGGGGAATATCAGCCCCAGCATTTT
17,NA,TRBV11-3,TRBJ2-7,CASSLRHRDKFSYEQYF,TGTGCCAGCAGCTTAAGGCACAGAGACAAATTCTCCTACGAGCAGTACTTC
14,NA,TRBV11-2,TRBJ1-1,CASSLSRSNTEAFF,TGTGCCAGCAGCTTAAGCAGGTCGAACACTGAAGCTTTCTTT
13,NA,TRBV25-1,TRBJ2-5,CASLGPTEETQYF,TGTGCCAGCCTGGGGCCGACTGAAGAGACCCAGTACTTC
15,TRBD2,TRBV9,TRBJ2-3,CASSGSGGLTDTQYF,TGTGCCAGCAGCGGTAGCGGGGGCCTCACAGATACGCAGTATTTT
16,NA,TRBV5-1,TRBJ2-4,CASSLEGRMSKNIQYF,TGCGCCAGCAGCTTGGAGGGACGAATGTCCAAAAACATTCAGTACTTC
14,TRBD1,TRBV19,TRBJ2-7,CASRQDRGSYEQYF,TGTGCCAGTAGGCAAGACAGGGGCTCCTACGAGCAGTACTTC
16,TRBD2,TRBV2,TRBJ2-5,CASSEVVSGIGKTQYF,TGTGCCAGCAGTGAAGTGGTTAGCGGGATCGGAAAGACCCAGTACTTC
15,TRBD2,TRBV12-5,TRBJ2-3,CASGLGLAGTDTQYF,TGTGCTAGTGGTCTGGGACTAGCGGGCACAGATACGCAGTATTTT
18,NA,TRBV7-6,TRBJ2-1,CASSLGGLGQGHYNEQFF,TGTGCCAGCAGCTTAGGGGGGTTGGGGCAGGGCCACTACAATGAGCAGTTCTTC
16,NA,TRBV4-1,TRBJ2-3,CASSQVMDINTDTQYF,TGCGCCAGCAGCCAAGTTATGGACATCAACACAGATACGCAGTATTTT
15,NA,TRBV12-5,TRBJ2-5,CASGPTGGQGETQYF,TGTGCTAGTGGTCCCACTGGGGGGCAGGGGGAGACCCAGTACTTC
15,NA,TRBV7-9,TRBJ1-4,CASSLLGSSNEKLFF,TGTGCCAGCAGCTTACTAGGGAGTTCTAATGAAAAACTGTTTTTT
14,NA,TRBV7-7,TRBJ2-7,CASSFPPRPPEQYF,TGTGCTAGCAGCTTTCCACCTCGGCCCCCGGAGCAGTACTTC
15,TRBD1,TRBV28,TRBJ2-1,CASSSGTGGFNEQFF,TGTGCCAGCAGTTCCGGGACAGGGGGCTTCAATGAGCAGTTCTTC
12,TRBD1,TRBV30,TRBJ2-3,CAWGQGLDTQYF,TGTGCCTGGGGACAGGGGTTAGATACGCAGTATTTT
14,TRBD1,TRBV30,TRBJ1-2,CAWEMRGLEDGYTF,TGTGCCTGGGAAATGAGGGGGCTTGAGGATGGCTACACCTTC
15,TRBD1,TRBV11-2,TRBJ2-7,CASSPGQGAKNEQYF,TGTGCCAGCAGCCCTGGGCAGGGGGCCAAGAACGAGCAGTACTTC